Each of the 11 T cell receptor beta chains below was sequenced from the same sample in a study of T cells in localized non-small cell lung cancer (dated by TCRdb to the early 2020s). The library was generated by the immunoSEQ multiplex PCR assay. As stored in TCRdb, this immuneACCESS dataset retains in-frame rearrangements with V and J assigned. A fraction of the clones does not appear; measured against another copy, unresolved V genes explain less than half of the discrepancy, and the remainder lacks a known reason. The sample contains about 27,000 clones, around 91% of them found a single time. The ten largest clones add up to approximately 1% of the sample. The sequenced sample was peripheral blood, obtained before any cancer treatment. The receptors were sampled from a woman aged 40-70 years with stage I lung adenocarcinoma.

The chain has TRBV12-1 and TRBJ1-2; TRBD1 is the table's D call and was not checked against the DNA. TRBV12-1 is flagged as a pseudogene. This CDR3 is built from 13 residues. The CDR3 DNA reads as TGTGCCAGCAGCCAAGGACAGGTCTATGGCTACACCTTC. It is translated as CASSQGQVYGYTF.

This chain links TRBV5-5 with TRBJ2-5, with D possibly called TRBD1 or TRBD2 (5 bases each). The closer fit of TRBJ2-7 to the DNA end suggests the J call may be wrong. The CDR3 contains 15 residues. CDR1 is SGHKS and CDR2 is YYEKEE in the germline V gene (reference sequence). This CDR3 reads CASSAAGTGRYEQYF. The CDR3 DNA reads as TGTGCCAGCAGCGCTGCCGGGACGGGAAGATACGAGCAGTACTTC.

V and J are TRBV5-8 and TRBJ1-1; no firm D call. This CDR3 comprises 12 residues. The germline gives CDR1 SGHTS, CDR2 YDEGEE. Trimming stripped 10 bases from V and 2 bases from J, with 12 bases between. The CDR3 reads CAYQELNTEAFF. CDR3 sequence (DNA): TGTGCCTATCAGGAGCTAAACACTGAAGCTTTCTTT.

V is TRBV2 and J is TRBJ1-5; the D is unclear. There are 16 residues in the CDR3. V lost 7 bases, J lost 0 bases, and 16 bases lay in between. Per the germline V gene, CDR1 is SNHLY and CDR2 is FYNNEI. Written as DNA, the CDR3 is TGTGCCAGCACTGGGAGGGCCCCCCCTAGCAATCAGCCCCAGCATTTT. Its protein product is CASTGRAPPSNQPQHF.

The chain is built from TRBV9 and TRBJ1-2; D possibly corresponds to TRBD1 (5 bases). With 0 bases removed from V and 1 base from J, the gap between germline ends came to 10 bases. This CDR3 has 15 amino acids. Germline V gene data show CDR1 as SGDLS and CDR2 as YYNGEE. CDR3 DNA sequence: TGTGCCAGCAGCGTAGTCGGGGACGGTAACTATGGCTACACCTTC. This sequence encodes CASSVVGDGNYGYTF.

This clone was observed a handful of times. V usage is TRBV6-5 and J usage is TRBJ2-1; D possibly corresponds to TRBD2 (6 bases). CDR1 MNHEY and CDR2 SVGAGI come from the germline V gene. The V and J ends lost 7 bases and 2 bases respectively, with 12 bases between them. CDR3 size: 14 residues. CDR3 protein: CASKWASAYNEQFF. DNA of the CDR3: TGTGCCAGCAAATGGGCTAGCGCCTACAATGAGCAGTTCTTC.

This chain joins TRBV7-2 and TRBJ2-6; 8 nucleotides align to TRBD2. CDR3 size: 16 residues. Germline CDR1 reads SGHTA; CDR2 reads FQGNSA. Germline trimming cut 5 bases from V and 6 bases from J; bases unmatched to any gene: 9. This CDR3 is CASSRRGGAQANVLTF. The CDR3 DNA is TGTGCCAGCAGCCGCCGGGGGGGGGCGCAGGCCAACGTCCTGACTTTC.

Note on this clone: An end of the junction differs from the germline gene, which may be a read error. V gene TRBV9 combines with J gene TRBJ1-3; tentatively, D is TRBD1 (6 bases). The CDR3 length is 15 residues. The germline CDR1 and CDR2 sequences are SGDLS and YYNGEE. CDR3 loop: CTSSQQGVEGNTIYF. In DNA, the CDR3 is TGTACCAGCAGCCAACAGGGAGTTGAAGGAAACACCATATATTTT.

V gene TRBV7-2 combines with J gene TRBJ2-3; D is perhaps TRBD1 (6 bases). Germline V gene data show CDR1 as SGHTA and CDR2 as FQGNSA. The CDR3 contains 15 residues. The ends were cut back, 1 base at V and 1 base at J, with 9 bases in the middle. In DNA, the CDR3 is TGTGCCAGCAGCTTAGTCAGGGGTGGCACAGATACGCAGTATTTT. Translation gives CASSLVRGGTDTQYF.

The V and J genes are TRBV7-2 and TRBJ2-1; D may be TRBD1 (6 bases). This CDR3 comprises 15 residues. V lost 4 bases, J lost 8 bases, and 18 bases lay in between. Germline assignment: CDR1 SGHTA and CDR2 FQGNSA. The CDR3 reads CASSYDRFGLDEQFF. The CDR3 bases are TGTGCCAGCAGCTATGACAGGTTCGGCCTCGATGAGCAGTTCTTC.

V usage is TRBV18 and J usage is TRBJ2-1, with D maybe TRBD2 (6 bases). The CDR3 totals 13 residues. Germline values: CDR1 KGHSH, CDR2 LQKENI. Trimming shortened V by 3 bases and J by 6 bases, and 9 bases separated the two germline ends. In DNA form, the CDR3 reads TGTGCCAGCTCACCGGGACTGAGCAATGAGCAGTTCTTC. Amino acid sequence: CASSPGLSNEQFF.